The clone carrying this TCR beta chain was seen more than once but under ten times. The sample belongs to a study of shared clonotypes between healthy human individuals. Across the whole study: CD4 naive and memory got three plates each, CD8 naive two, CD8 memory one.

This CDR3 comprises 14 residues. Germline V gene lookup returns CDR1 SGHDN and CDR2 FVKESK. V gave up 4 bases and J gave up 5 bases; unmatched junction bases: 4. Data came from immunoSEQ multiplex PCR; TCRdb stores just in-frame clones and leaves some out. This table has 2 million to 2.5 million clones, 85% to 95% appearing once. It was into CD45RA+ naive and CD45RA-negative memory subsets that the CD4+ cells were split. This clonotype was obtained from a young man in good health. Some clones in this sample may be carry-over from other donors' samples. V usage is TRBV14 and J usage is TRBJ1-1; 10 positions agree with TRBD1. Material: naive CD4+ T cells from PBMCs. Noted subset: CD45RA+ positively selected. The CDR3 DNA follows: TGTGCCAGCAGCCGGAGACAGGGGGCGACTGAAGCTTTCTTT. It yields the protein CASSRRQGATEAFF. Supplemented by reference TRBV14 and TRBJ1-1, the full variable domain reads EAGVTQFPSHSVIEKGQTVTLRCDPISGHDNLYWYRRVMGKEIKFLLHFVKESKQDESGMPNNRFLAERTGGTYSTLKVQPAELEDSGVYFCASSRRQGATEAFFGQGTRLTVV.